The sequence of this T cell receptor (beta chain) was determined in a study of PD-1 blockade in classical Hodgkin lymphoma. Note on this clone: What it binds is not known.

The data were produced by immunoSEQ multiplex PCR, yet TCRdb's version contains in-frame clones alone and is incomplete. The table includes around 17,000 clones, 85% detected once. After autologous stem cell transplantation all patients relapsed, and prior brentuximab vedotin exposure differed between cohorts. Starting with thawed PBMCs, CD4+ T cells were purified by magnetic negative selection. Study-wide findings and caveats: Among the patients, those starting nivolumab under 1 year after ASCT were excluded. Baseline TCR diversity was reportedly lower in newly diagnosed patients than healthy donors.

V shed 2 bases and J 3 bases; nucleotides not matched to a gene: 4. The CDR3 length is 14 residues. The germline gives CDR1 SQVTM, CDR2 ANQGSEA. The specimen comprised CD4+ T cells from blood, sampled at baseline. This receptor was obtained from a human donor with classical Hodgkin lymphoma. V is TRBV29-1 and J is TRBJ2-3; TRBD1 matches at 8 bases. CDR3 amino acids: CSVEQGARTDTQYF. CDR3 nucleotides: TGCAGCGTTGAACAGGGGGCAAGGACAGATACGCAGTATTTT.